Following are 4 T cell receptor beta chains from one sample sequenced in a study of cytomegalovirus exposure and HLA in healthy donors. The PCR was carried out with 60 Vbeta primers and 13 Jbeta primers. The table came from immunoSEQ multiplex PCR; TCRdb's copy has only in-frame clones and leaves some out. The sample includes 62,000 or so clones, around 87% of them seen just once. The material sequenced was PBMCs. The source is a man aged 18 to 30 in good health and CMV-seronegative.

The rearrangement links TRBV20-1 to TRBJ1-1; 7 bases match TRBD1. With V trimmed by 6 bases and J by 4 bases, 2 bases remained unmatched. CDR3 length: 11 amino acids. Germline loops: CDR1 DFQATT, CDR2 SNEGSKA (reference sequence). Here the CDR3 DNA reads TGCAGTGCGACAGGGTTCACTGAAGCTTTCTTT. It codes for CSATGFTEAFF.

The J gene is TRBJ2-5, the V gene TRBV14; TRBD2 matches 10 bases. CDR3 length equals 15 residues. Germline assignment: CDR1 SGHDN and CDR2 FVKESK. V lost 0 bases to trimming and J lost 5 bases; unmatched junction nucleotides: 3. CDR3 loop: CASSQELAGDETQYF. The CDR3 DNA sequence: TGTGCCAGCAGCCAAGAGCTAGCGGGGGATGAGACCCAGTACTTC.

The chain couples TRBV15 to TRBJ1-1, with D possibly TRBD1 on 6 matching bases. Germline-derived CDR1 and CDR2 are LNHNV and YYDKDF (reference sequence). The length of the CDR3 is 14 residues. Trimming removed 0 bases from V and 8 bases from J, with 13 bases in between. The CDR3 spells CATSREPGTTEAFF. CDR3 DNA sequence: TGTGCCACCAGCAGAGAGCCGGGGACAACAGAAGCTTTCTTT.

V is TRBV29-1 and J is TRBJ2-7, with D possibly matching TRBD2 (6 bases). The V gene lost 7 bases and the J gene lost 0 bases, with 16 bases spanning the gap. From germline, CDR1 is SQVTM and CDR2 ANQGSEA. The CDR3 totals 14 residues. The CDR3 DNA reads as TGCAGCGCCGACTCGGCGGGGAGCTCCTACGAGCAGTACTTC. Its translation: CSADSAGSSYEQYF.